One sample yielded the 28 T cell receptor beta chains listed below, sequenced in a study of blood T cell repertoires in COVID-19. Profiled with immunoSEQ multiplex PCR; TCRdb holds only in-frame clones, not every one. The sample has about 39,000 clones; roughly 84% are singletons. What was sequenced was peripheral blood. The origin of the receptors is a man aged 50-59 years with active or convalescent COVID-19.

The rearrangement joins TRBV5-5 to TRBJ2-7; 9 bases map to TRBD2. The V gene end was trimmed by 0 bases and the J gene end by 3 bases; junction bases not matched to a gene: 4. This CDR3 has 15 amino acids. Germline V gene sequence: CDR1 SGHKS, CDR2 YYEKEE (reference sequence). The CDR3 DNA reads as TGTGCCAGCAGCTTGGGACTAGCGGACGACTACGAGCAGTACTTC. It encodes CASSLGLADDYEQYF.

The J gene is TRBJ1-3, the V gene TRBV6-5; 9 bases are shared with TRBD1. CDR3 length: 14 amino acids. CDR1 MNHEY and CDR2 SVGAGI come from the germline V gene. With 7 bases clipped from V and 7 bases from J, the junction kept 8 bases outside the gene matches. In DNA form, the CDR3 reads TGTGCCAGCAAGGGGACAGGGTTATCGAACACCATATATTTT. Translated: CASKGTGLSNTIYF.

This clone was seen only once. The chain employs TRBV6-1 and TRBJ1-2; TRBD1 aligns across 7 bases. Germline V gene sequence: CDR1 MNHNS, CDR2 SASEGT. The CDR3 contains 16 residues. Unmatched junction bases numbered 10, after V lost 2 bases and J lost 4 bases. The CDR3 DNA sequence: TGTGCCAGCAGTGAAAACCCTTTCGCAGGGGGCTATGGCTACACCTTC. It specifies CASSENPFAGGYGYTF.

This clone was observed a single time. The V and J genes are TRBV7-2 and TRBJ2-2, with 7 bases that match TRBD2. The length of the CDR3 is 15 residues. With V trimmed by 7 bases and J by 0 bases, 5 bases remained unmatched. Germline assignment: CDR1 SGHTA and CDR2 FQGNSA. DNA of the CDR3: TGTGCCAGCACTGGCGGGAGCCCGAACACCGGGGAGCTGTTTTTT. It is translated as CASTGGSPNTGELFF.

The rearrangement joins TRBV18 to TRBJ1-1; TRBD1 matches at 10 bases. The CDR3 totals 16 residues. Germline CDR1 KGHSH, CDR2 LQKENI. After removal of 6 bases from V and 5 bases from J, the junction contained 12 bases not matched to a gene. Here the CDR3 DNA reads TGTGCCAGCTCGGCGGGACAGGGGATATTTAGGACTGAAGCTTTCTTT. Translation: CASSAGQGIFRTEAFF. The complete variable domain, with remaining parts taken from reference TRBV18 and TRBJ1-1, reads NAGVMQNPRHLVRRRGQEARLRCSPMKGHSHVYWYRQLPEEGLKFMVYLQKENIIDESGMPKERFSAEFPKEGPSILRIQQVVRGDSAAYFCASSAGQGIFRTEAFFGQGTRLTVV.

This clone was counted once. The V call is TRBV7-8, the J call TRBJ1-4; 7 bases are a match to TRBD1. Trimming at V came to 4 bases and at J to 4 bases, leaving 3 bases not matched to a gene. This CDR3 has 14 residues. CDR1 SGHVS and CDR2 FQNEAQ come from the germline V gene. CDR3 loop: CASSSGQVNEKLFF. CDR3 nucleotides: TGTGCCAGCAGCTCCGGACAGGTTAATGAAAAACTGTTTTTT.

The V call is TRBV10-3, the J call TRBJ2-1; the match to TRBD2 covers 9 bases. The CDR3 runs to 14 residues. J was trimmed by 5 bases and V by 5 bases; bases with no gene match: 4. Germline V gene lookup returns CDR1 ENHRY and CDR2 SYGVKD. CDR3 sequence: CAISSGGTHNEQFF. CDR3 DNA sequence: TGTGCCATCAGTAGCGGGGGGACACACAATGAGCAGTTCTTC.

The chain joins TRBV11-2 to TRBJ1-2; D gene unclear. With 0 bases removed from V and 5 bases from J, the gap between germline ends came to 7 bases. In germline, CDR1 is SGHAT, CDR2 FQNNGV. The CDR3 contains 13 residues. In DNA form, the CDR3 reads TGTGCCAGCAGCTTAGATTCCAATTATGGCTACACCTTC. Translation: CASSLDSNYGYTF.

J is TRBJ1-2 and V is TRBV12-3 or TRBV12-4; TRBD1 agrees at 7 bases. V was clipped by 1 base and J by 7 bases; unmatched bases: 3. The CDR3 length is 13 residues. This CDR3 reads CASSLEGASGYTF. The CDR3, as DNA: TGTGCCAGCAGTTTAGAGGGGGCGAGTGGCTACACCTTC.

The chain combines TRBV18 with TRBJ1-3; 7 nucleotides match TRBD1. Germline assignment: CDR1 KGHSH and CDR2 LQKENI. The CDR3 is 15 amino acids. The V and J ends lost 4 bases and 0 bases, in that order; junction bases with no gene match: 3. In nucleotides, the CDR3 is TGTGCCAGCTCACGACAGGGAAGCTCTGGAAACACCATATATTTT. Its translation is CASSRQGSSGNTIYF.

The chain has TRBV14 and TRBJ1-3; D gene uncertain. V lost 0 bases to trimming and J lost 2 bases, with 20 bases between them. CDR1 and CDR2 (germline): SGHDN, FVKESK. There are 19 residues in the CDR3. The CDR3 DNA is TGTGCCAGCAGCCAAGAGGTTGGGTCCCAGGCCTTTGCTGGAAACACCATATATTTT. It yields the protein CASSQEVGSQAFAGNTIYF.

This chain connects TRBV12-5 to TRBJ1-6; the match to TRBD1 covers 10 bases. This CDR3 is built from 17 residues. Germline V gene lookup returns CDR1 LGHNT and CDR2 FRNRAP. Unmatched junction bases numbered 6, after V lost 0 bases and J lost 7 bases. The CDR3 reads CASGLVVDRGLNSPLHF. The CDR3 coding sequence is TGTGCTAGTGGTTTGGTGGTAGACAGGGGGCTAAATTCACCCCTCCACTTT.

The table lists this clone with a few counts. This rearrangement joins TRBV5-1 to TRBJ1-1; TRBD1 might be the D (5 bases). V was pared by 2 bases and J by 5 bases, with 13 bases between. This CDR3 is 14 amino acids long. Per germline, CDR1 SGHRS and CDR2 YFSETQ. The CDR3 region has the DNA TGCGCCAGCAGCTTTGTAGGGGTAGGTACTGAAGCTTTCTTT. Translated: CASSFVGVGTEAFF.

The chain carries TRBV27 and TRBJ2-5, with 11 bases aligning to TRBD1. Trimming took 3 bases from V and 7 from J; bases not matched to a gene: 7. The CDR3 consists of 15 residues. Per the germline V gene, CDR1 is MNHEY and CDR2 is SMNVEV (reference sequence). The CDR3 region has the DNA TGTGCCAGCAGTTTTGGGACAGGGGGGGTTTGGACCCAGTACTTC. Translating it yields CASSFGTGGVWTQYF.

The chain recombines TRBV19 with TRBJ1-2, with TRBD1 as a possible D gene (5 bases). The CDR3 is 14 residues long. CDR1 is LNHDA and CDR2 is SQIVND in the germline V gene (reference sequence). V lost 5 bases to trimming and J lost 3 bases, with 13 bases between them. CDR3 residues: CASSLPGDDYGYTF. The CDR3 region has the DNA TGTGCCAGTAGTCTCCCGGGGGATGACTATGGCTACACCTTC.

This clone has just one count. This chain links TRBV15 with TRBJ1-4; the D gene is possibly TRBD1 (5 bases). V lost 0 bases, J lost 4 bases, and 12 bases lay in between. This CDR3 has 16 residues. CDR1 is LNHNV and CDR2 is YYDKDF in the germline V gene (reference sequence). The CDR3 region is CATSRDITGVNEKLFF. As DNA, the CDR3 is TGTGCCACCAGCAGAGACATTACGGGGGTTAATGAAAAACTGTTTTTT. The variable domain in full, completed from reference TRBV15 and TRBJ1-4, reads DAMVIQNPRYQVTQFGKPVTLSCSQTLNHNVMYWYQQKSSQAPKLLFHYYDKDFNNEADTPDNFQSRRPNTSFCFLDIRSPGLGDTAMYLCATSRDITGVNEKLFFGSGTQLSVL.

The CDR3 protein is CASSLAEPLNYEQYF. The CDR3 DNA reads TGTGCCAGCAGCTTAGCGGAGCCCCTGAACTACGAGCAGTACTTC. The V call is TRBV7-6, the J call TRBJ2-7; D remains ambiguous. Germline V gene lookup returns CDR1 SGHVS and CDR2 FNYEAQ. The CDR3 loop spans 15 amino acids. The V and J ends lost 0 bases and 3 bases respectively, with 12 bases between them.

This sequence joins TRBV19 and TRBJ1-2; D might be TRBD1 (5 bases). Looked up from germline, CDR1 is LNHDA and CDR2 is SQIVND (reference sequence). Trimming stripped 4 bases from V and 6 bases from J, with 18 bases between. The CDR3 loop spans 15 amino acids. CDR3 sequence: CASSTFAQGDDGYTF. In DNA, the CDR3 is TGTGCCAGTAGTACCTTCGCCCAAGGGGATGATGGCTACACCTTC.

The CDR3 region has the DNA TGTGCCAGCAGCCCTAGCCTTGCGATAGGGGAGACCCAGTACTTC. This translates into CASSPSLAIGETQYF. V usage is TRBV9 and J usage is TRBJ2-5, with D tentatively TRBD2 (5 bases). CDR3 length: 15 amino acids. Germline V gene data show CDR1 as SGDLS and CDR2 as YYNGEE. The germline V and J ends were trimmed by 4 bases and 5 bases, with 18 bases remaining between them.

This sequence joins TRBV3-1 (or the pseudogene TRBV3-2) and TRBJ2-1; 10 positions agree with TRBD1. This CDR3 is built from 15 residues. The V and J ends lost 5 bases and 4 bases, in that order; junction bases with no gene match: 5. Germline V gives CDR1 LGHDT, CDR2 YNNKEL (reference sequence). This CDR3 is CASSNRDRGYNEQFF. The DNA of the CDR3 is TGTGCCAGCAGCAACCGGGACAGGGGATACAATGAGCAGTTCTTC.

The chain joins TRBV7-6 to TRBJ2-7; 7 nucleotides line up with TRBD2. The germline CDR1 and CDR2 sequences are SGHVS and FNYEAQ. This CDR3 has 15 residues. V lost 2 bases, J lost 4 bases, and 8 bases stayed unmatched. CDR3 region: CASSLSSLAVYEQYF. For the CDR3, the DNA is TGTGCCAGCAGCTTATCGTCGCTAGCGGTGTACGAGCAGTACTTC.

The chain employs TRBV10-3 and TRBJ1-1, with TRBD1 matching 9 bases. Trimming removed 6 bases from V and 7 bases from J; junction bases left unmatched: 12. This CDR3 region has 15 residues. The germline V gene has CDR1 ENHRY and CDR2 SYGVKD. CDR3 nucleotide sequence: TGTGCCATCAGCGAGAGACAGGGGGGCCAGAGTGAAGCTTTCTTT. This translates into CAISERQGGQSEAFF.

This chain connects TRBV4-1 to TRBJ1-1, with no clear D. Germline V CDR1 and CDR2: MGHRA, YSYEKL. V was trimmed by 0 bases and J by 11 bases, leaving 13 bases between them. The CDR3 is 13 amino acids. The CDR3 here is CASSQDPVGLAFF. The CDR3 nucleotides read TGCGCCAGCAGCCAAGATCCAGTGGGCCTGGCTTTCTTT.

The genes are TRBV12-5 and TRBJ1-3; D remains unclear. CDR1 and CDR2 (germline): LGHNT, FRNRAP. The CDR3 runs 12 residues. V was trimmed by 7 bases and J by 2 bases, leaving 6 bases between them. CDR3 nucleotide sequence: TGTGCTAGTGACACAGCTGGAAACACCATATATTTT. This codes for CASDTAGNTIYF.

The CDR3 sequence is CASSPLTGSQDYGYTF. The CDR3 DNA follows: TGTGCCAGCTCACCACTGACAGGGAGTCAAGATTATGGCTACACCTTC. The chain uses TRBV18 and TRBJ1-2, with 7 positions matching TRBD1. Germline V gene data show CDR1 as KGHSH and CDR2 as LQKENI. There are 16 residues in the CDR3. J lost 5 bases, V lost 1 base, and 10 bases had no gene match.

This clone was picked up a small number of times. The rearrangement uses TRBV19 and TRBJ1-5; D call uncertain. The ends were cut back, 3 bases at V and 3 bases at J, with 9 bases in the middle. Germline CDR1 and CDR2: LNHDA and SQIVND (reference sequence). This CDR3 spans 14 amino acids. DNA of the CDR3: TGTGCCAGTAGTATTGGGCAGACCAATCAGCCCCAGCATTTT. Translation gives CASSIGQTNQPQHF. The variable domain in full, with the rest retrieved from reference TRBV19 and TRBJ1-5, is DGGITQSPKYLFRKEGQNVTLSCEQNLNHDAMYWYRQDPGQGLRLIYYSQIVNDFQKGDIAEGYSVSREKKESFPLTVTSAQKNPTAFYLCASSIGQTNQPQHFGDGTRLSIL.

The chain links TRBV4-1 to TRBJ1-1; TRBD1 matches 7 bases. The CDR3 runs to 16 residues. V shed 4 bases and J 1 base; nucleotides not matched to a gene: 9. The germline V gene has CDR1 MGHRA and CDR2 YSYEKL. The CDR3 DNA follows: TGCGCCAGCAGCCCCGGGACAGCAAAGGGGAACACTGAAGCTTTCTTT. This translates into CASSPGTAKGNTEAFF.

The rearrangement uses TRBV12-1 and TRBJ1-2; the table's D call TRBD1 went unverified against the DNA. TRBV12-1 is recorded as a pseudogene. The CDR3 contains 13 residues. The CDR3 DNA is TGTGCCAGCAGTTTCGCTGTGGCCTATGGCTACACCTTC. Its translation: CASSFAVAYGYTF.